Following are 9 T cell receptor beta chains from one sample sequenced in a study of blood T cell repertoires in COVID-19. The assay was immunoSEQ multiplex PCR, and TCRdb's table has in-frame clones only and misses some. The sample shows 60,000 to 70,000 clones, around 90% of them seen only once. The specimen was peripheral blood. These receptors were collected from an older woman with COVID-19, enrolled during active disease.

The chain uses TRBV6-5 and TRBJ2-7, with 8 bases lining up with TRBD2. CDR3 length: 16 residues. Germline CDR1 is MNHEY and CDR2 is SVGAGI. Germline trimming cut 0 bases from V and 3 bases from J; bases unmatched to any gene: 7. The chain's CDR3 is CASSYSPAGAVYEQYF. The CDR3 DNA sequence: TGTGCCAGCAGTTACTCGCCAGCGGGGGCCGTCTACGAGCAGTACTTC.

The chain joins TRBV18 to TRBJ1-5; D not resolved. The ends were cut back, 6 bases at V and 2 bases at J, with 11 bases in the middle. The CDR3 covers 14 residues. Germline loops: CDR1 KGHSH, CDR2 LQKENI. CDR3 protein: CASSPEWGNQPQHF. The CDR3 coding sequence is TGTGCCAGCTCCCCGGAGTGGGGCAATCAGCCCCAGCATTTT.

V gene TRBV3-1 (or the pseudogene TRBV3-2) combines with J gene TRBJ2-2; 12 positions match TRBD1. This CDR3 has 15 amino acids. Germline V gene sequence: CDR1 LGHDT, CDR2 YNNKEL (reference sequence). With 7 bases clipped from V and 7 bases from J, the junction kept 7 bases outside the gene matches. CDR3 nucleotide sequence: TGTGCCAGCAATAAGGGACAGGGGGCTGTCGGGGAGCTGTTTTTT. Protein product: CASNKGQGAVGELFF.

The chain links TRBV4-3 to TRBJ2-3; 7 positions match TRBD2. The ends lost 0 bases at V and 4 bases at J; junction bases unmatched: 7. The CDR3 has 16 residues. Per the germline V gene, CDR1 is LGHNA and CDR2 is YSLEER. The CDR3 here is CASSQDRGGRADTQYF. CDR3 DNA: TGCGCCAGCAGCCAAGATCGGGGAGGGAGAGCAGATACGCAGTATTTT.

The CDR3, as DNA: TGTGCCAGCAGCTCCCGGCGGGGGTACGAGCAGTACTTC. The encoded protein is CASSSRRGYEQYF. This chain connects TRBV11-3 to TRBJ2-7, with 7 bases matching TRBD2. Germline CDR1 and CDR2: SGHNT and YENEEA. This CDR3 is 13 amino acids long. Germline trimming cut 4 bases from V and 4 bases from J; bases unmatched to any gene: 4.

The J gene is TRBJ2-7, the V gene TRBV6-6; D unclear. Germline V gene data show CDR1 as MNHNY and CDR2 as SVGAGI (reference sequence). The V and J ends lost 7 bases and 2 bases respectively, with 12 bases between them. This CDR3 has 13 residues. CDR3 DNA sequence: TGTGCCAGCATGATGGCAGGTACCTACGAGCAGTACTTC. It translates to CASMMAGTYEQYF.

This rearrangement joins TRBV7-2 to TRBJ2-7; D is ambiguous. Per germline, CDR1 SGHTA and CDR2 FQGNSA. The CDR3 has 12 residues. V shed 5 bases and J shed 3 bases, with 8 bases lying between them. The CDR3 loop is CASSPEIYEQYF. As DNA, the CDR3 is TGTGCCAGCAGCCCGGAGATCTACGAGCAGTACTTC.

The chain is built from TRBV6-1 and TRBJ1-5; D is ambiguous. The V end lost 3 bases, the J end lost 1 base, and 10 bases lay between the germline ends. Germline loops: CDR1 MNHNS, CDR2 SASEGT. The CDR3 consists of 15 residues. CDR3 loop: CASSDRGVSNQPQHF. CDR3 DNA sequence: TGTGCCAGCAGTGATCGGGGAGTCAGCAATCAGCCCCAGCATTTT.

This chain uses TRBV10-3 with TRBJ2-1; D is possibly TRBD1 (5 bases). V lost 3 bases to trimming and J lost 10 bases, with 16 bases between them. CDR1 is ENHRY and CDR2 is SYGVKD in the germline V gene. The CDR3 totals 14 residues. The CDR3 reads CAISDFQGMGEQFF. In DNA, the CDR3 is TGTGCCATCAGTGACTTCCAGGGAATGGGGGAGCAGTTCTTC.